The 12 T cell receptor beta chains listed next were all sequenced from one sample in a study of OX40 agonist ivuxolimab in advanced cancers. TCRdb's table, derived via immunoSEQ multiplex PCR, lists solely in-frame clones and lacks some. In the table there are some 150,000 clones, less than 95% of which are singletons. The source material was CD4+ or CD8+ T cells sorted from blood, sampled in a trial of the OX40 agonist ivuxolimab. Receptor source: an adult with an advanced solid tumor such as melanoma, head and neck, liver or kidney cancer.

The chain joins TRBV5-8 to TRBJ2-3; no reliable D call. The germline gives CDR1 SGHTS, CDR2 YDEGEE. This CDR3 is 15 amino acids long. Trimming pared 6 bases from V and 4 bases from J, leaving 18 bases between. The CDR3 region has the DNA TGTGCCAGCATCCCGTCCGGCTTCGGTGCAGATACGCAGTATTTT. Translated: CASIPSGFGADTQYF.

The chain recombines TRBV4-2 with TRBJ2-5; no reliable D call. CDR3 length equals 14 residues. The V end was cut by 1 base, the J end by 1 base, with 7 bases between. CDR1 LGHNA and CDR2 YNFKEQ come from the germline V gene. The CDR3 region is CASSQGTGQETQYF. The CDR3 nucleotides are TGTGCCAGCAGCCAAGGTACGGGCCAAGAGACCCAGTACTTC.

The V gene is TRBV29-1, the J gene TRBJ2-7; D gene unclear. V lost 4 bases, J lost 4 bases, and 8 bases lay in between. Germline V CDR1 and CDR2: SQVTM, ANQGSEA. The CDR3 loop spans 11 amino acids. CDR3 sequence: CSVVRAYEQYF. CDR3 nucleotides: TGCAGCGTTGTCCGGGCTTACGAGCAGTACTTC.

The chain is built from TRBV7-2 and TRBJ2-3; D uncertain. Germline assignment: CDR1 SGHTA and CDR2 FQGNSA. The CDR3 has 13 amino acids. The V gene lost 2 bases and the J gene lost 2 bases, with 5 bases spanning the gap. As DNA, the CDR3 is TGTGCCAGCAGCTTACAGGTCACAGATACGCAGTATTTT. Encoded protein: CASSLQVTDTQYF.

The table lists this clone with a count of one. This chain connects TRBV14 to TRBJ2-7; TRBD1 matches 7 bases. V was pared by 3 bases and J by 0 bases, with 5 bases of the junction left unmatched. This CDR3 spans 15 amino acids. Per germline, CDR1 SGHDN and CDR2 FVKESK. This CDR3 reads CASSQVTGASYEQYF. The CDR3 DNA follows: TGTGCCAGCAGCCAGGTTACAGGGGCCTCCTACGAGCAGTACTTC.

This sequence joins TRBV28 and TRBJ1-1; a weak D match, TRBD1 (5 bases). V was clipped by 6 bases and J by 6 bases, with 17 bases between them. From germline, CDR1 is MDHEN and CDR2 SYDVKM. The CDR3 sequence is 14 residues long. The CDR3, as DNA: TGTGCCAGCAGCTCTCCCCGGGGACGTTCTGAAGCTTTCTTT. It specifies CASSSPRGRSEAFF. The variable domain in full, with the rest retrieved from reference TRBV28 and TRBJ1-1, is DVKVTQSSRYLVKRTGEKVFLECVQDMDHENMFWYRQDPGLGLRLIYFSYDVKMKEKGDIPEGYSVSREKKERFSLILESASTNQTSMYLCASSSPRGRSEAFFGQGTRLTVV.

The gene calls are TRBV10-3 and TRBJ2-1; TRBD1 agrees at 11 bases. Losses at the gene ends were 6 bases for V and 4 bases for J; bases not matched to a gene: 5. Germline V gene sequence: CDR1 ENHRY, CDR2 SYGVKD. This CDR3 is built from 15 residues. The CDR3 sequence is CAISGDRGLYNEQFF. CDR3 nucleotide sequence: TGTGCCATCAGCGGGGACAGGGGGTTATACAATGAGCAGTTCTTC.

The rearrangement links TRBV4-3 to TRBJ1-1; possibly TRBD1 for D (5 bases). This CDR3 has 15 amino acids. The germline CDR1 and CDR2 sequences are LGHNA and YSLEER. V was cut by 0 bases and J by 2 bases, with 10 bases left in between. The CDR3 loop reads CASSQEKGRNTEAFF. The DNA of the CDR3 is TGCGCCAGCAGCCAAGAAAAGGGGCGAAACACTGAAGCTTTCTTT.

The gene calls are TRBV28 and TRBJ2-7; 7 bases are shared with TRBD1. V trimming: 6 bases; J trimming: 1 base; junction bases outside the gene matches: 6. CDR3 length equals 14 residues. Per germline, CDR1 MDHEN and CDR2 SYDVKM. As DNA, the CDR3 is TGTGCCAGCAGCTTCCAGACAGGGTCCTACGAGCAGTACTTC. Translated: CASSFQTGSYEQYF.

This chain connects TRBV25-1 to TRBJ1-4; 7 bases align to TRBD1. V shed 1 base and J 5 bases; nucleotides not matched to a gene: 1. Per the germline V gene, CDR1 is MGHDK and CDR2 is SYGVNS. The CDR3 spans 14 residues. The CDR3 nucleotides read TGTGCCAGCAGTGAATCAGGGGGGAATGAAAAACTGTTTTTT. Residues: CASSESGGNEKLFF.

The chain employs TRBV5-6 and TRBJ2-5; perhaps TRBD1 as D (5 bases). V lost 1 base and J 5 bases, leaving 12 bases between the germline ends. CDR1 and CDR2 (germline): SGHDT, YYEEEE. The CDR3 runs 14 residues. Here the CDR3 DNA reads TGTGCCAGCAGCTTGTACAAGGGGCAGGAGACCCAGTACTTC. Protein product: CASSLYKGQETQYF.

The rearrangement joins TRBV28 to TRBJ2-7, with 13 bases fitting TRBD2. This CDR3 region has 14 residues. Germline trimming cut 5 bases from V and 6 bases from J; bases unmatched to any gene: 4. Germline lookup yields CDR1 MDHEN and CDR2 SYDVKM. Written as DNA, the CDR3 is TGTGCCAGCAGTCCCCGGACTAGCGGGAGCGAGCAGTACTTC. This gives the protein CASSPRTSGSEQYF. The complete variable domain, with remaining parts taken from reference TRBV28 and TRBJ2-7, reads DVKVTQSSRYLVKRTGEKVFLECVQDMDHENMFWYRQDPGLGLRLIYFSYDVKMKEKGDIPEGYSVSREKKERFSLILESASTNQTSMYLCASSPRTSGSEQYFGPGTRLTVT.